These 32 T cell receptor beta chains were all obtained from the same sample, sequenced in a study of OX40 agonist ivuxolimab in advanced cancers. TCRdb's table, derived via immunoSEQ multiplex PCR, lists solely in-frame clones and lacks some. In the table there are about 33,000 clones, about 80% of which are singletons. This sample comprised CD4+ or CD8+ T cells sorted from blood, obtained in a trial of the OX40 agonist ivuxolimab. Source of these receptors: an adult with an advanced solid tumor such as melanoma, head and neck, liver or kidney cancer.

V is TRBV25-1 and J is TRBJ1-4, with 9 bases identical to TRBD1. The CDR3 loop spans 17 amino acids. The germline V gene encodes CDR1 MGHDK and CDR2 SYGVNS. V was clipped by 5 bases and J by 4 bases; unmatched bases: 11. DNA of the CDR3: TGTGCCAGCAGTACGCCCTTAGGGACAGGGTTTAATGAAAAACTGTTTTTT. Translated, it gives CASSTPLGTGFNEKLFF.

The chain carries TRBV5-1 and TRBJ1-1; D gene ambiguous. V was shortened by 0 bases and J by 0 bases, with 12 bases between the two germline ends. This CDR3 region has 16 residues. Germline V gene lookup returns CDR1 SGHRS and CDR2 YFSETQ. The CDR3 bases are TGCGCCAGCAGCTTGGCTCCCGCTACTCTGAACACTGAAGCTTTCTTT. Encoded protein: CASSLAPATLNTEAFF.

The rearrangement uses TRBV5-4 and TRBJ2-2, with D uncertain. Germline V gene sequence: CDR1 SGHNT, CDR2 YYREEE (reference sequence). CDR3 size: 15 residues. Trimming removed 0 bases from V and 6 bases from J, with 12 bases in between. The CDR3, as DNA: TGTGCCAGCAGCTTGGAGGCAGGTGGTGCCGGGGAGCTGTTTTTT. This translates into CASSLEAGGAGELFF.

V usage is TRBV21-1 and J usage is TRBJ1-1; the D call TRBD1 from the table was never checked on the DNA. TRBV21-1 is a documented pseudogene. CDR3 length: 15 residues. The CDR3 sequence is CASSRRTGGDTEAFF. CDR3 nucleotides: TGTGCCAGCAGCAGACGAACAGGGGGGGACACTGAAGCTTTCTTT.

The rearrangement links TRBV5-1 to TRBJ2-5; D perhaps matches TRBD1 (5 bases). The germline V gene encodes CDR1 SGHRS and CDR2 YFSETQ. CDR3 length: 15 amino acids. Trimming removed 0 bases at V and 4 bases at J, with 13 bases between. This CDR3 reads CASSLAQGSGETQYF. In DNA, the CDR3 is TGCGCCAGCAGCTTGGCTCAGGGATCGGGAGAGACCCAGTACTTC. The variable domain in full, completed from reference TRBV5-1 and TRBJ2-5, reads KAGVTQTPRYLIKTRGQQVTLSCSPISGHRSVSWYQQTPGQGLQFLFEYFSETQRNKGNFPGRFSGRQFSNSRSEMNVSTLELGDSALYLCASSLAQGSGETQYFGPGTRLLVL.

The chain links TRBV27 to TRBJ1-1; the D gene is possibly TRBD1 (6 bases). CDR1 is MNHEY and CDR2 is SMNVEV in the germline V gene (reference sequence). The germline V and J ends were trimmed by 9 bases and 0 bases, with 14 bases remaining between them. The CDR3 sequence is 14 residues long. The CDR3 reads CASRDTDMNTEAFF. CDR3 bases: TGTGCCAGTCGGGACACCGACATGAACACTGAAGCTTTCTTT.

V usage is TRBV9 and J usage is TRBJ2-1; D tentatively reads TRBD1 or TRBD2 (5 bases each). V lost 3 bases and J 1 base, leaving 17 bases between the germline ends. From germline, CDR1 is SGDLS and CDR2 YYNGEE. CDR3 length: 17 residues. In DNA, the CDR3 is TGTGCCAGCAGCGCAAATACGGGGCCCGGGTCCTACAATGAGCAGTTCTTC. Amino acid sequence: CASSANTGPGSYNEQFF.

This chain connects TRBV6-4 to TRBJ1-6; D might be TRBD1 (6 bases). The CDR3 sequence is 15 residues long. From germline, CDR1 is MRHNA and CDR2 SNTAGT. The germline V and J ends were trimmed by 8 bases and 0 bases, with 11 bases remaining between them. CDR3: CASRGGGSYNSPLHF. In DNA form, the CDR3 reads TGTGCCAGCCGGGGAGGGGGCTCCTATAATTCACCCCTCCACTTT.

The CDR3 reads CASSLGAGLGEQYF. CDR3 bases: TGTGCCAGCAGCTTGGGCGCAGGGTTGGGTGAGCAGTACTTC. V and J are TRBV5-4 and TRBJ2-7, with a possible D match to TRBD1 (5 bases). Trimming took off 0 bases at V and 7 bases at J, with 14 bases between the two ends. The CDR3 consists of 14 residues. Germline loops: CDR1 SGHNT, CDR2 YYREEE (reference sequence).

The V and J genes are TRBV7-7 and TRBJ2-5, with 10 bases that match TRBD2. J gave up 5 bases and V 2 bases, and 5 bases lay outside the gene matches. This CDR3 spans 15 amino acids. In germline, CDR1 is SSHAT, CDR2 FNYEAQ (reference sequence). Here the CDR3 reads CASSLWTSGLETQYF. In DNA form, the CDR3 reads TGTGCCAGCAGCTTATGGACTAGCGGATTGGAGACCCAGTACTTC.

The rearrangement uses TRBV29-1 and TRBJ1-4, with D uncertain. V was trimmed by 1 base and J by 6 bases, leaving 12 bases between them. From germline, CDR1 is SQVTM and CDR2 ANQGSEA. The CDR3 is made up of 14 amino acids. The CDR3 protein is CSVEVNTWDEKLFF. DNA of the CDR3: TGCAGCGTTGAAGTAAACACCTGGGATGAAAAACTGTTTTTT.

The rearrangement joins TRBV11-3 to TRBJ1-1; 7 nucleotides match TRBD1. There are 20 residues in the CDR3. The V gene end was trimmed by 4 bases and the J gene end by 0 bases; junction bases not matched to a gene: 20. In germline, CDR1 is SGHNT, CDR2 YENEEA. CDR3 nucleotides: TGTGCCAGCAGCTCAGGGGGTAGTGGGCACCGAACGAGTATGAACACTGAAGCTTTCTTT. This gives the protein CASSSGGSGHRTSMNTEAFF.

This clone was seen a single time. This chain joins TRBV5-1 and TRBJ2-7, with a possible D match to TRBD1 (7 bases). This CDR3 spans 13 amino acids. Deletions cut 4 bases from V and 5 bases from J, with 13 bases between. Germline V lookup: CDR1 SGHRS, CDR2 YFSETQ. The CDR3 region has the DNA TGCGCCAGCAGCCAGGGACAGCGGGACGAGCAGTACTTC. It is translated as CASSQGQRDEQYF.

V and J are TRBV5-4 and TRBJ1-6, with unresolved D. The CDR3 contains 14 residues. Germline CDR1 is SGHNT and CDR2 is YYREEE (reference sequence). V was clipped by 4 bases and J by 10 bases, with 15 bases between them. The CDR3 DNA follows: TGTGCCAGCAGCCCGCTGGGAGGGCAATCACCCCTCCACTTT. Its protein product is CASSPLGGQSPLHF.

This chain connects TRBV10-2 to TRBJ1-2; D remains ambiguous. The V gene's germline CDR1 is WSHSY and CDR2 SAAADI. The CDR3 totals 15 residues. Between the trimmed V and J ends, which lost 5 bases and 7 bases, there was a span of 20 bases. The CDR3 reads CASSSTTPRLSGYTF. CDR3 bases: TGCGCCAGCAGTTCAACCACTCCGAGACTGAGTGGCTACACCTTC.

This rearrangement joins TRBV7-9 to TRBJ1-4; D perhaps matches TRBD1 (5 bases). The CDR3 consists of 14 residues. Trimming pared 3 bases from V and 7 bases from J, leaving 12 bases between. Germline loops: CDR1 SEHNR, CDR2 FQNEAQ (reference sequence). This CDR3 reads CASSFPTESEKLFF. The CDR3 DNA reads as TGTGCCAGCAGCTTCCCGACAGAGAGTGAAAAACTGTTTTTT.

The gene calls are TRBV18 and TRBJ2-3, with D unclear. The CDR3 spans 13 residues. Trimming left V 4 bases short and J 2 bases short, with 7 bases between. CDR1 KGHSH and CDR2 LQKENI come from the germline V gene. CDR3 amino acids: CASSLRYTDTQYF. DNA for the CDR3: TGTGCCAGCTCACTAAGATACACAGATACGCAGTATTTT.

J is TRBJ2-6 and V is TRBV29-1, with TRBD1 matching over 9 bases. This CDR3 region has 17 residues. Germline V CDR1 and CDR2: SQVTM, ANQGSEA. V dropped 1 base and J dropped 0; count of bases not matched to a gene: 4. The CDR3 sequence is CSVEVGTGNSGANVLTF. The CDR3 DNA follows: TGCAGCGTTGAAGTTGGGACAGGGAACTCTGGGGCCAACGTCCTGACTTTC.

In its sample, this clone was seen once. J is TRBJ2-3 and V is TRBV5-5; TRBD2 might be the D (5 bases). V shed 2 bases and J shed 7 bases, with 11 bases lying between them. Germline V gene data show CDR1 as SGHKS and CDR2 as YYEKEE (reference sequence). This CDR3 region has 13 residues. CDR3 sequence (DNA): TGTGCCAGCAGCTTAATTGAGGGAAATACGCAGTATTTT. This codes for CASSLIEGNTQYF.

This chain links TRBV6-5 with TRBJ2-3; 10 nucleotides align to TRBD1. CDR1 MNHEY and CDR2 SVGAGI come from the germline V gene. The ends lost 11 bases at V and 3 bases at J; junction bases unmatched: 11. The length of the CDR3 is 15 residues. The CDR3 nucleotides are TGTGCCGTCCGCCCGTCGGGACAGGGGACAGATACGCAGTATTTT. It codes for CAVRPSGQGTDTQYF.

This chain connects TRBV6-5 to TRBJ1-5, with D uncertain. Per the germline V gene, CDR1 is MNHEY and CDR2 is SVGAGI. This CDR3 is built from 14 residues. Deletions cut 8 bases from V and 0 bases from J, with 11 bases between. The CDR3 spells CASGSLYSNQPQHF. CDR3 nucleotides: TGTGCCAGCGGGAGCCTCTATAGCAATCAGCCCCAGCATTTT.

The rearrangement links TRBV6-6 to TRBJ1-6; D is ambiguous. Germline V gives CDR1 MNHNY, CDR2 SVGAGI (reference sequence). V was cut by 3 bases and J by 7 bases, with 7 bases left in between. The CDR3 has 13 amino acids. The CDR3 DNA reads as TGTGCCAGCAGTTATCTTGGAAATTCACCCCTCCACTTT. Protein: CASSYLGNSPLHF.

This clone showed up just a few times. This CDR3 reads CASSEGVFSYEQYF. Here the CDR3 DNA reads TGTGCCAGCAGTGAAGGCGTGTTCTCCTACGAGCAGTACTTC. This chain uses TRBV2 with TRBJ2-7, with D uncertain. The germline V gene encodes CDR1 SNHLY and CDR2 FYNNEI. Trimming took off 1 base at V and 0 bases at J, with 7 bases between the two ends. This CDR3 contains 14 residues.

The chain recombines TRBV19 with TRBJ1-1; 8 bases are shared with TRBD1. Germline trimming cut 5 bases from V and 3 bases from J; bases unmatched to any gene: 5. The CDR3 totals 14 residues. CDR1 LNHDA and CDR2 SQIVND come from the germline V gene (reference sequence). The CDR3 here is CASSEQGAHTEAFF. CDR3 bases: TGTGCCAGTAGTGAGCAGGGGGCACACACTGAAGCTTTCTTT.

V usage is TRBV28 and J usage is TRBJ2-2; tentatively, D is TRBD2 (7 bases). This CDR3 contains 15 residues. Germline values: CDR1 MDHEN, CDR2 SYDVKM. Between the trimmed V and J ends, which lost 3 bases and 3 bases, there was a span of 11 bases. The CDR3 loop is CASSFGGLDTGELFF. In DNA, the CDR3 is TGTGCCAGCAGTTTCGGGGGGCTGGACACCGGGGAGCTGTTTTTT.

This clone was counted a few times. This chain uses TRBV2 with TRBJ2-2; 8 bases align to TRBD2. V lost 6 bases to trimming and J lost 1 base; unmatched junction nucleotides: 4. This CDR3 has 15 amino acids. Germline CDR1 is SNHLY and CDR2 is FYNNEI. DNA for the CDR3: TGTGCCAGCAGACGGACTAGCCAGAACACCGGGGAGCTGTTTTTT. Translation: CASRRTSQNTGELFF.

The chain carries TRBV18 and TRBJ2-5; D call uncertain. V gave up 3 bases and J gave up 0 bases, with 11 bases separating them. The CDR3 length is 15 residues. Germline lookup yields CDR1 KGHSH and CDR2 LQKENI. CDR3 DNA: TGTGCCAGCTCACCGGCCCGTCTCAACCAAGAGACCCAGTACTTC. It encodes CASSPARLNQETQYF.

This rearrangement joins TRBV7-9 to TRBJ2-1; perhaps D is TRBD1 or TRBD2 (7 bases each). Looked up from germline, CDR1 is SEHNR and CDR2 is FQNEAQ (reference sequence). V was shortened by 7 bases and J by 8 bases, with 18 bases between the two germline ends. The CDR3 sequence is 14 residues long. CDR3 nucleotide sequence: TGTGCCAGCACCCGGGCAGGGGGGGGCGATGAGCAGTTCTTC. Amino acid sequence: CASTRAGGGDEQFF.

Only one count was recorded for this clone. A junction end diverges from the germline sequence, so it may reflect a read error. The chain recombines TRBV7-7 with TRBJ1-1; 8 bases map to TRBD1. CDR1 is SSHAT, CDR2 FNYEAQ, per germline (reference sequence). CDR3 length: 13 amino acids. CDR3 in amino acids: CASSLDRGTEAFF. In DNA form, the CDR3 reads TGTGCTAGCAGCTTAGACAGGGGTACTGAAGCTTTCTTT.

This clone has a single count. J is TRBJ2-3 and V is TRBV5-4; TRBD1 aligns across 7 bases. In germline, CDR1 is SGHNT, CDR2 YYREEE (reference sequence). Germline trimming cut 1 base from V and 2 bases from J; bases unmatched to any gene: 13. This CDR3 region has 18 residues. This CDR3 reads CASSLFLYRGSPTDTQYF. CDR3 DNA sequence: TGTGCCAGCAGCTTGTTCCTATACAGGGGTTCACCCACAGATACGCAGTATTTT.

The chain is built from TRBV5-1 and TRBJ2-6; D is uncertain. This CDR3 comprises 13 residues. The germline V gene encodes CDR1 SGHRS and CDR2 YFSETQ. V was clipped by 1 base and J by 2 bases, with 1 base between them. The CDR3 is CASSLTGANVLTF. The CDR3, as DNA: TGCGCCAGCAGCTTGACTGGGGCCAACGTCCTGACTTTC.

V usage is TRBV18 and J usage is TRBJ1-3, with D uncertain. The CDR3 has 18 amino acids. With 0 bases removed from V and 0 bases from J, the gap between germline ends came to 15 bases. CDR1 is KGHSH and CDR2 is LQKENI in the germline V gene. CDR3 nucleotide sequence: TGTGCCAGCTCACCACCGACGGGAGCGCAGCTCTCTGGAAACACCATATATTTT. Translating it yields CASSPPTGAQLSGNTIYF. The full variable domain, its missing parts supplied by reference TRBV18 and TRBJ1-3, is NAGVMQNPRHLVRRRGQEARLRCSPMKGHSHVYWYRQLPEEGLKFMVYLQKENIIDESGMPKERFSAEFPKEGPSILRIQQVVRGDSAAYFCASSPPTGAQLSGNTIYFGEGSWLTVV.